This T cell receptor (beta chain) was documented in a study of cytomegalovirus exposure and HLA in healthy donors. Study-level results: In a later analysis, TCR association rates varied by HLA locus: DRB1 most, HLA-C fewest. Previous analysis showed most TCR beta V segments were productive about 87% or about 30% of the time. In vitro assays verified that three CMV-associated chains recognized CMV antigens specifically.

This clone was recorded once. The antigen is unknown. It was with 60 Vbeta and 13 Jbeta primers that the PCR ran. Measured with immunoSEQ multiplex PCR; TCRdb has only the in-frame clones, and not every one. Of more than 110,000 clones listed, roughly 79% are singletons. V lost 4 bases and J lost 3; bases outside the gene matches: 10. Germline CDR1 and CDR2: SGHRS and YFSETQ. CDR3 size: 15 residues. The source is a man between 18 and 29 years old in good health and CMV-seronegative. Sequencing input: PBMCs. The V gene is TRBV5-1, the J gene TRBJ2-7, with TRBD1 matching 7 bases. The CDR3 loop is CASSLDRALVYEQYF. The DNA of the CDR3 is TGCGCCAGCAGCCTAGACAGGGCTCTGGTCTACGAGCAGTACTTC.